The next 32 T cell receptor beta chains were all read from a single sample in a study of CD8+ T cells in alopecia areata. The sequencing template was cDNA reverse transcribed from extracted RNA. Clones were sequenced by immunoSEQ multiplex PCR, and TCRdb holds only the in-frame ones, with some missing. The sample comprises under 200,000 clones, under 70% of which are singletons, and roughly 0.99% rests with the top ten. Treatment indicated: oral pan-JAK inhibitor, 5-10 mg twice daily. The sequencing here drew on CD4+ T cells sorted from blood, taken at week 4, from a patient treated with tofacitinib. The receptor source for this set is a human donor with alopecia areata.

The CDR3 DNA reads as TGTGCCAGCAGTGCCCGACCCTCCAATGGCGGTGGCTACACCTTC. Translated: CASSARPSNGGGYTF. This chain uses TRBV25-1 with TRBJ1-2; D not resolved. V lost 4 bases and J lost 7, with 19 bases in between. Germline V gene data show CDR1 as MGHDK and CDR2 as SYGVNS. The CDR3 length is 15 residues.

CDR3 DNA sequence: TGTGCCAGCAGCTTCGGGGGGAAGACCTACGAGCAGTACTTC. Protein sequence: CASSFGGKTYEQYF. The chain combines TRBV5-4 with TRBJ2-7; 7 bases are shared with TRBD2. The CDR3 runs 14 residues. Germline CDR1 reads SGHNT; CDR2 reads YYREEE (reference sequence). With V trimmed by 2 bases and J by 2 bases, 4 bases remained unmatched.

This clone was picked up a small number of times. The CDR3 DNA reads TGTGCCAGCAGTGCTGTAGGGGATAATTCACCCCTCCACTTT. Encoded protein: CASSAVGDNSPLHF. This chain joins TRBV2 and TRBJ1-6; possibly TRBD1 for D (5 bases). Germline V gives CDR1 SNHLY, CDR2 FYNNEI. V was trimmed by 4 bases and J by 5 bases, leaving 9 bases between them. The CDR3 has 14 amino acids.

This CDR3 is CASSLVFGETQYF. The CDR3 coding sequence is TGCGCCAGCAGCTTGGTATTCGGAGAGACCCAGTACTTC. J is TRBJ2-5 and V is TRBV5-1; no reliable D call. The CDR3 loop spans 13 amino acids. Between the trimmed V and J ends, which lost 0 bases and 4 bases, there was a span of 7 bases. Germline-derived CDR1 and CDR2 are SGHRS and YFSETQ.

The gene calls are TRBV30 and TRBJ1-2; D is possibly TRBD1 (6 bases). Trimming pared 0 bases from V and 6 bases from J, leaving 14 bases between. CDR3 length equals 14 residues. The germline CDR1 and CDR2 sequences are GTSNPN and SVGIG (reference sequence). The CDR3 bases are TGTGCCTGGAGTGTATCTGGGGGCCCGAATGGCTACACCTTC. It encodes CAWSVSGGPNGYTF.

This chain joins TRBV18 and TRBJ1-4, with D possibly matching TRBD1 (6 bases). In germline, CDR1 is KGHSH, CDR2 LQKENI. CDR3 length: 15 residues. V lost 3 bases, J lost 8 bases, and 16 bases lay in between. CDR3: CASSPSGAAREKLFF. The CDR3, as DNA: TGTGCCAGCTCACCGTCGGGGGCTGCTAGGGAAAAACTGTTTTTT.

The rearrangement links TRBV10-2 to TRBJ1-1, with TRBD1 as a possible D gene (6 bases). Trimming took off 10 bases at V and 9 bases at J, with 18 bases between the two ends. The V gene's germline CDR1 is WSHSY and CDR2 SAAADI. This CDR3 is 12 amino acids long. In DNA, the CDR3 is TGCGCCACCAAGGACCCGGGACAAAAAGCTTTCTTT. Its protein is CATKDPGQKAFF.

The chain recombines TRBV6-5 with TRBJ2-7; possibly TRBD2 for D (6 bases). The length of the CDR3 is 15 residues. V lost 6 bases, J lost 3 bases, and 18 bases lay in between. Germline V gene lookup returns CDR1 MNHEY and CDR2 SVGAGI. The CDR3 loop is CASSPQQGGNYEQYF. CDR3 sequence (DNA): TGTGCCAGCAGCCCCCAGCAGGGAGGCAACTACGAGCAGTACTTC.

The chain uses TRBV9 and TRBJ2-5, with D possibly matching TRBD2 (6 bases). Germline assignment: CDR1 SGDLS and CDR2 YYNGEE. Trimming left V 0 bases short and J 4 bases short, with 10 bases between. This CDR3 spans 14 amino acids. The CDR3 is CASSVGGGRETQYF. Here the CDR3 DNA reads TGTGCCAGCAGCGTAGGCGGAGGGCGAGAGACCCAGTACTTC.

Only a few counts were recorded for this clone. The rearrangement links TRBV7-2 to TRBJ2-7, with 10 bases matching TRBD1. The CDR3 length is 15 residues. Germline V gene sequence: CDR1 SGHTA, CDR2 FQGNSA. Germline trimming cut 4 bases from V and 1 base from J; bases unmatched to any gene: 4. CDR3 loop: CASSWQDRGSYEQYF. The CDR3 region has the DNA TGTGCCAGCAGCTGGCAGGACAGGGGGTCCTACGAGCAGTACTTC.

The chain combines TRBV7-2 with TRBJ1-1; tentative D call: TRBD1 (5 bases). Trimming removed 3 bases at V and 5 bases at J, with 10 bases between. The V gene's germline CDR1 is SGHTA and CDR2 FQGNSA. CDR3 length equals 13 residues. CDR3 amino acids: CASSFGGGTEAFF. CDR3 coding DNA: TGTGCCAGCAGCTTTGGGGGTGGGACTGAAGCTTTCTTT.

J is TRBJ2-2 and V is TRBV25-1, with D uncertain. Between the trimmed V and J ends, which lost 3 bases and 1 base, there was a span of 3 bases. The CDR3 is 13 residues long. Germline V gives CDR1 MGHDK, CDR2 SYGVNS. As DNA, the CDR3 is TGTGCCAGCAGTGACGAGAACACCGGGGAGCTGTTTTTT. Protein: CASSDENTGELFF.

This clone was detected once. The chain combines TRBV9 with TRBJ1-1; D is unclear. The germline CDR1 and CDR2 sequences are SGDLS and YYNGEE. The germline V and J ends were trimmed by 2 bases and 1 base, with 9 bases remaining between them. The CDR3 is 14 residues long. The CDR3 region has the DNA TGTGCCAGCAGCGTCCTAACAGCGAACACTGAAGCTTTCTTT. Amino acid sequence: CASSVLTANTEAFF.

On this clone itself: Other DNA variants within this sample encode the same CDR3. The chain is built from TRBV29-1 and TRBJ1-4; unclear D gene. This CDR3 is built from 11 residues. CDR1 is SQVTM and CDR2 is ANQGSEA in the germline V gene. V was clipped by 3 bases and J by 6 bases, with 5 bases between them. The CDR3 protein is CSVESDEKLFF. The DNA of the CDR3 is TGCAGCGTTGAGTCTGATGAAAAACTGTTTTTT.

Only one count was recorded for this clone. Other DNA sequences of this sample code for an identical CDR3. The gene calls are TRBV10-3 and TRBJ1-5; 9 bases agree with TRBD1. From germline, CDR1 is ENHRY and CDR2 SYGVKD. The V segment lost 4 bases and the J segment 7 bases; nucleotides outside the gene matches: 2. The CDR3 length is 13 residues. The CDR3 spells CAISGTGDQPQHF. The CDR3 bases are TGTGCCATCAGTGGGACAGGGGACCAGCCCCAGCATTTT.

J is TRBJ1-2 and V is TRBV6-5, with a tentative D call TRBD1 (6 bases). The V gene lost 7 bases and the J gene lost 1 base, with 13 bases spanning the gap. The CDR3 totals 14 residues. Per the germline V gene, CDR1 is MNHEY and CDR2 is SVGAGI. CDR3 coding DNA: TGTGCCAGCACCCGCGGACAGTTTAACTATGGCTACACCTTC. It codes for CASTRGQFNYGYTF.

The chain employs TRBV5-6 and TRBJ1-1; 10 bases align to TRBD1. Losses at the gene ends were 0 bases for V and 3 bases for J; bases not matched to a gene: 5. There are 16 residues in the CDR3. Germline CDR1 and CDR2: SGHDT and YYEEEE. The CDR3: CASSLAGQGFDTEAFF. In DNA, the CDR3 is TGTGCCAGCAGCTTGGCGGGACAGGGGTTCGACACTGAAGCTTTCTTT. The full variable domain, in which reference TRBV5-6 and TRBJ1-1 provide the parts outside the CDR3, is DAGVTQSPTHLIKTRGQQVTLRCSPKSGHDTVSWYQQALGQGPQFIFQYYEEEERQRGNFPDRFSGHQFPNYSSELNVNALLLGDSALYLCASSLAGQGFDTEAFFGQGTRLTVV.

The chain combines TRBV18 with TRBJ2-3; D gene uncertain. Trimming cost V 1 base and J 2 bases, with 7 bases left between them. This CDR3 contains 14 residues. The germline V gene encodes CDR1 KGHSH and CDR2 LQKENI. The CDR3 spells CASSPQTNTDTQYF. CDR3 DNA sequence: TGTGCCAGCTCACCACAGACCAACACAGATACGCAGTATTTT. The entire variable domain, with the rest obtained from reference TRBV18 and TRBJ2-3, is as follows: NAGVMQNPRHLVRRRGQEARLRCSPMKGHSHVYWYRQLPEEGLKFMVYLQKENIIDESGMPKERFSAEFPKEGPSILRIQQVVRGDSAAYFCASSPQTNTDTQYFGPGTRLTVL.

This rearrangement joins TRBV6-5 to TRBJ1-2; D might be TRBD1 (6 bases). The V and J ends lost 2 bases and 2 bases respectively, with 12 bases between them. CDR1 and CDR2 (germline): MNHEY, SVGAGI. The CDR3 extends over 15 amino acids. The CDR3 loop is CASSYGGGRNYGYTF. CDR3 DNA: TGTGCCAGCAGTTACGGCGGGGGCAGAAACTATGGCTACACCTTC.

This chain uses TRBV15 with TRBJ2-1, with D perhaps TRBD1 or TRBD2 (6 bases each). Germline CDR1 is LNHNV and CDR2 is YYDKDF (reference sequence). The CDR3 totals 15 residues. V was clipped by 3 bases and J by 8 bases, with 17 bases between them. DNA for the CDR3: TGTGCCACCAGCAGCTGGGGGGCCTTGATCTATGAGCAGTTCTTC. Amino acid sequence: CATSSWGALIYEQFF.

The chain has TRBV18 and TRBJ2-1; D uncertain. Germline V CDR1 and CDR2: KGHSH, LQKENI. The germline V and J ends were trimmed by 2 bases and 0 bases, with 5 bases remaining between them. This CDR3 has 14 amino acids. CDR3 sequence (DNA): TGTGCCAGCTCACCATGGGGCTCCTACAATGAGCAGTTCTTC. Translating gives CASSPWGSYNEQFF.

Written as DNA, the CDR3 is TGTGCCAGCGCCGGAGCGTATAGCAATCAGCCCCAGCATTTT. Its protein is CASAGAYSNQPQHF. The chain links TRBV6-1 to TRBJ1-5, with unresolved D. This CDR3 region has 14 residues. V was cut by 8 bases and J by 0 bases, with 11 bases left in between. The germline V gene encodes CDR1 MNHNS and CDR2 SASEGT.

The chain carries TRBV18 and TRBJ1-6; D possibly corresponds to TRBD1 (5 bases). The germline V and J ends were trimmed by 6 bases and 10 bases, with 10 bases remaining between them. From germline, CDR1 is KGHSH and CDR2 LQKENI. This CDR3 comprises 12 residues. Here the CDR3 reads CASSDSASPLHF. Here the CDR3 DNA reads TGTGCCAGCTCCGACAGTGCATCACCCCTCCACTTT.

This clone was observed at least ten times. V gene TRBV5-8 combines with J gene TRBJ1-2, with no clear D. The germline gives CDR1 SGHTS, CDR2 YDEGEE. Deletions cut 1 base from V and 3 bases from J, with 13 bases between. The CDR3 contains 15 residues. The chain's CDR3 is CASSLSGFPDYGYTF. CDR3 in DNA: TGTGCCAGCAGCTTGAGTGGCTTCCCGGACTATGGCTACACCTTC.

The gene calls are TRBV29-1 and TRBJ2-1; 8 nucleotides agree with TRBD1. CDR1 is SQVTM and CDR2 is ANQGSEA in the germline V gene. The CDR3 covers 14 residues. J gave up 0 bases and V 5 bases, and 3 bases lay outside the gene matches. CDR3 region: CSVHRGSSYNEQFF. The CDR3 coding sequence is TGCAGCGTTCACAGGGGGAGCTCCTACAATGAGCAGTTCTTC.

The J gene is TRBJ1-5, the V gene TRBV27; 8 bases fit TRBD1. Looked up from germline, CDR1 is MNHEY and CDR2 is SMNVEV (reference sequence). The CDR3 runs 14 residues. Trimming removed 5 bases from V and 7 bases from J; junction bases left unmatched: 7. CDR3 amino acids: CASSPDREDQPQHF. Here the CDR3 DNA reads TGTGCCAGCAGTCCGGACAGGGAAGACCAGCCCCAGCATTTT.

CDR3: CATLQGETLRDEQFF. As DNA, the CDR3 is TGTGCCACCCTCCAGGGAGAGACCCTGCGGGATGAGCAGTTCTTC. The chain employs TRBV6-6 and TRBJ2-1; D may be TRBD1 or TRBD2 (5 bases each). From germline, CDR1 is MNHNY and CDR2 SVGAGI (reference sequence). This CDR3 is built from 15 residues. Trimming took off 10 bases at V and 8 bases at J, with 24 bases between the two ends.

Only a few counts were recorded for this clone. This chain uses TRBV7-2 with TRBJ2-7, with D hard to call. V lost 5 bases, J lost 2 bases, and 7 bases lay in between. CDR3 length: 12 residues. Looked up from germline, CDR1 is SGHTA and CDR2 is FQGNSA. CDR3 in DNA: TGTGCCAGCAGCCCAATGCCCTACGAGCAGTACTTC. This encodes CASSPMPYEQYF. The entire variable domain, with the rest obtained from reference TRBV7-2 and TRBJ2-7, is as follows: GAGVSQSPSNKVTEKGKDVELRCDPISGHTALYWYRQSLGQGLEFLIYFQGNSAPDKSGLPSDRFSAERTGGSVSTLTIQRTQQEDSAVYLCASSPMPYEQYFGPGTRLTVT.

The rearrangement links TRBV30 to TRBJ1-1; tentatively, D is TRBD1 (5 bases). The germline gives CDR1 GTSNPN, CDR2 SVGIG (reference sequence). The CDR3 has 13 residues. V was shortened by 2 bases and J by 7 bases, with 14 bases between the two germline ends. This chain's CDR3 is CAWSPSRDLEAFF. CDR3 sequence (DNA): TGTGCCTGGAGTCCCTCGAGGGACCTTGAAGCTTTCTTT.

The chain couples TRBV5-1 to TRBJ2-6, with 9 bases that match TRBD1. V shed 0 bases and J 0 bases; nucleotides not matched to a gene: 7. The CDR3 runs to 19 residues. Germline-derived CDR1 and CDR2 are SGHRS and YFSETQ. CDR3 region: CASSLVLGQGSSGANVLTF. The DNA for the CDR3 is TGCGCCAGCAGCTTGGTTTTGGGACAGGGTTCCTCTGGGGCCAACGTCCTGACTTTC.

The rearrangement joins TRBV2 to TRBJ2-5; D remains ambiguous. V shed 8 bases and J shed 4 bases, with 26 bases lying between them. CDR1 and CDR2 from the germline V gene are SNHLY and FYNNEI. This CDR3 has 17 residues. Here the CDR3 reads CASQTTLPNSWTETQYF. CDR3 DNA: TGTGCCAGCCAAACGACCTTACCCAACTCCTGGACAGAGACCCAGTACTTC.

V gene TRBV29-1 combines with J gene TRBJ2-1; the D is unclear. Germline CDR1 reads SQVTM; CDR2 reads ANQGSEA. This CDR3 contains 11 residues. The ends were cut back, 8 bases at V and 13 bases at J, with 18 bases in the middle. The chain's CDR3 is CSFRQSVSQFF. The CDR3 DNA is TGCAGCTTCCGCCAGTCGGTATCTCAGTTCTTC.